The 22 T cell receptor beta chains presented below share a single source sample, sequenced in a study of molecular identifiers for immune sequencing clone quantification. TCRdb re-derived calls from the PCR reads in MiXCR, one entry per CDR3 protein. In the table there are 37,000 or so distinct CDR3 sequences, about 24% of which are singletons. The source material was naive CD8+ T cells from blood, with Jurkat cell RNA spiked in. Noted subset: FACS-sorted CD8+CD4-CCR7+CD45RA+ naive T cells. The receptors stem from a human donor in good health. Some libraries in this study had Jurkat cell RNA spiked in.

This clonotype was observed many times. The V and J genes are TRBV7-2 and TRBJ2-1; D possibly corresponds to TRBD1 (6 bases). The CDR3 sequence is 14 residues long. Looked up from germline, CDR1 is SGHTA and CDR2 is FQGNSA. V was pared by 5 bases and J by 5 bases, with 13 bases between. The CDR3 sequence: CASSPTGNNNEQFF. The CDR3 DNA reads TGTGCCAGCAGCCCCACAGGGAACAACAATGAGCAGTTCTTC.

Comment on this clonotype: At one boundary the junction diverges from the germline segment, which might be a read error. V usage is TRBV7-2 and J usage is TRBJ1-6, with D maybe TRBD1 (6 bases). In germline, CDR1 is SGHTA, CDR2 FQGNSA. The CDR3 runs to 17 residues. DNA of the CDR3: TGTGCCAGCCGCTTAGCGGGGGGGCCAGGAACTAGTTCCCCCCTCCACTTT. Its protein is CASRLAGGPGTSSPLHF.

In its sample, this clonotype was seen many times. The genes are TRBV19 and TRBJ1-5; D gene ambiguous. The CDR3 spans 13 residues. CDR1 is LNHDA, CDR2 SQIVND, per germline (reference sequence). V lost 5 bases and J lost 6, with 11 bases in between. The CDR3 protein is CASSRSGGQPQHF. Written as DNA, the CDR3 is TGTGCCAGTAGTCGGAGTGGTGGTCAGCCCCAGCATTTT.

This clonotype was seen only a few times. The chain carries TRBV10-3 and TRBJ2-1; D is unclear. V lost 6 bases and J 4 bases, leaving 7 bases between the germline ends. This CDR3 spans 12 amino acids. Germline V gives CDR1 ENHRY, CDR2 SYGVKD. For the CDR3, the DNA is TGTGCCATCAGGTCTACGTACAATGAGCAGTTCTTC. Its translation: CAIRSTYNEQFF.

As DNA, the CDR3 is TGCGCCAGCAGCCAAGACACAGGGCTTACTGGCTATGGCTACACCTTC. Residues: CASSQDTGLTGYGYTF. V usage is TRBV4-1 and J usage is TRBJ1-2; possibly TRBD1 for D (6 bases). CDR3 size: 16 residues. V lost 0 bases, J lost 4 bases, and 15 bases lay in between. Germline CDR1 reads MGHRA; CDR2 reads YSYEKL.

Ten or more counts support this clonotype. This sequence joins TRBV7-9 and TRBJ1-1; D is ambiguous. Trimming took 3 bases from V and 4 from J, leaving 9 bases between them. Germline-derived CDR1 and CDR2 are SEHNR and FQNEAQ (reference sequence). This CDR3 is 13 amino acids long. The CDR3: CASSFRAGTEAFF. CDR3 bases: TGTGCCAGCAGCTTTCGCGCTGGCACTGAAGCTTTCTTT.

The chain is built from TRBV7-9 and TRBJ2-1; TRBD2 aligns across 7 bases. This CDR3 has 13 amino acids. V dropped 5 bases and J dropped 10; count of bases not matched to a gene: 8. Looked up from germline, CDR1 is SEHNR and CDR2 is FQNEAQ (reference sequence). The CDR3 here is CASSPRLAHEQFF. The CDR3 DNA sequence: TGTGCCAGCAGCCCAAGACTAGCTCACGAGCAGTTCTTC.

This clonotype has a count of ten or more. V is TRBV30 and J is TRBJ2-7, with a tentative D call TRBD2 (5 bases). The CDR3 runs 13 residues. CDR1 is GTSNPN, CDR2 SVGIG, per germline (reference sequence). Trimming removed 0 bases at V and 2 bases at J, with 8 bases between. The CDR3 region is CAWSVGGAYEQYF. CDR3 bases: TGTGCCTGGAGTGTAGGAGGTGCCTACGAGCAGTACTTC.

This clonotype was picked up one time. The chain couples TRBV21-1 to TRBJ2-1; TRBD1, the table's D call, was not compared with the DNA. TRBV21-1 has pseudogene status. The CDR3 is 15 amino acids. The CDR3 DNA sequence: TGTGCCAGCAGCAACAAGACAGGGGGGGCGAATGAGCAGTTCTTC. It specifies CASSNKTGGANEQFF.

This clonotype was detected ten times or more. This chain links TRBV27 with TRBJ2-7; D may be TRBD1 or TRBD2 (5 bases each). The V end lost 3 bases, the J end lost 6 bases, and 9 bases lay between the germline ends. Germline V gives CDR1 MNHEY, CDR2 SMNVEV (reference sequence). The CDR3 extends over 12 amino acids. In DNA form, the CDR3 reads TGTGCCAGCAGTTTTTCAGGGACCGAGCAGTACTTC. It codes for CASSFSGTEQYF.

This clonotype was detected many times. The CDR3 coding sequence is TGTGCCAGCAGCTTACCTAGCGTGAGCTCCTACGAGCAGTACTTC. It specifies CASSLPSVSSYEQYF. The V call is TRBV7-9, the J call TRBJ2-7, with D possibly TRBD2 on 6 matching bases. Germline lookup yields CDR1 SEHNR and CDR2 FQNEAQ (reference sequence). The ends were cut back, 2 bases at V and 0 bases at J, with 11 bases in the middle. This CDR3 contains 15 residues.

Ten or more counts support this clonotype. The chain has TRBV7-9 and TRBJ1-2, with 9 bases identical to TRBD1. Germline trimming cut 0 bases from V and 3 bases from J; bases unmatched to any gene: 11. This CDR3 spans 18 amino acids. Germline-derived CDR1 and CDR2 are SEHNR and FQNEAQ (reference sequence). The CDR3 reads CASSLAPGQGNGDYGYTF. CDR3 coding DNA: TGTGCCAGCAGCTTAGCTCCCGGACAGGGGAACGGAGACTATGGCTACACCTTC.

This clonotype was recorded a few times. A much larger clone differs from this one at a single base, so this may be a read error. V and J are TRBV29-1 and TRBJ2-1; D may correspond to TRBD1 or TRBD2 (7 bases each). CDR1 and CDR2 (germline): SQVTM, ANQGSEA. This CDR3 contains 14 residues. The CDR3: CSVKGGTVYNAQFF. The DNA of the CDR3 is TGCAGCGTCAAGGGGGGGACAGTTTACAATGCGCAGTTCTTC.

This rearrangement joins TRBV29-1 to TRBJ2-7; a possible D gene is TRBD1 (6 bases). Per the germline V gene, CDR1 is SQVTM and CDR2 is ANQGSEA. The ends were cut back, 0 bases at V and 2 bases at J, with 8 bases in the middle. This CDR3 has 13 amino acids. The CDR3 reads CSVEDRGTYEQYF. In nucleotides, the CDR3 is TGCAGCGTTGAAGACAGGGGTACCTACGAGCAGTACTTC.

In its sample, this clonotype was seen many times. CDR3 coding DNA: TGTGCCAGCAGCTTGGTAGAAGAGACCCAGTACTTC. Translation: CASSLVEETQYF. This rearrangement joins TRBV5-6 to TRBJ2-5; D ambiguous. This CDR3 is 12 amino acids long. CDR1 and CDR2 (germline): SGHDT, YYEEEE. Between the trimmed V and J ends, which lost 0 bases and 3 bases, there was a span of 3 bases.

This clonotype is judged medium-sized. The chain carries TRBV14 and TRBJ2-3; D gene unclear. Germline V lookup: CDR1 SGHDN, CDR2 FVKESK. The CDR3 spans 14 residues. V lost 4 bases and J 4 bases, leaving 12 bases between the germline ends. CDR3 amino acids: CASSPLMTADTQYF. DNA of the CDR3: TGTGCCAGCAGCCCCCTTATGACGGCAGATACGCAGTATTTT.

On this clonotype: A much more abundant neighbour one base away suggests this may be a read error. The chain carries TRBV27 and TRBJ2-3; a possible D gene is TRBD2 (5 bases). V was pared by 2 bases and J by 6 bases, with 6 bases between. This CDR3 region has 12 residues. In germline, CDR1 is MNHEY, CDR2 SMNVEV (reference sequence). DNA for the CDR3: TGTGCCAGCAGTTTACCGGGGGATACGCAGTATTTT. It encodes CASSLPGDTQYF.

This chain links TRBV20-1 with TRBJ2-5, with D perhaps TRBD1 or TRBD2 (5 bases each). The length of the CDR3 is 16 residues. The V end lost 1 base, the J end lost 2 bases, and 17 bases lay between the germline ends. CDR1 is DFQATT and CDR2 is SNEGSKA in the germline V gene (reference sequence). CDR3 sequence (DNA): TGCAGTGCTAGAGTTTTTGGGACCAGCACACAAGAGACCCAGTACTTC. Protein: CSARVFGTSTQETQYF.

Worth noting for this clonotype: This may be a read error: a much more frequent sequence differs by one nucleotide. The chain carries TRBV7-2 and TRBJ2-5; D might be TRBD2 (5 bases). This CDR3 is 15 amino acids long. Between the trimmed V and J ends, which lost 4 bases and 5 bases, there was a span of 17 bases. Germline CDR1 SGHTA, CDR2 FQGNSA. The CDR3 bases are TGTGCCAGCAGCTCGGTGGAGAGTTGGAGGGAGACCCAGTACTTC. Amino acids: CASSSVESWRETQYF.

This clonotype appeared many times. CDR3 sequence: CASSVLAGGYEQYF. Here the CDR3 DNA reads TGTGCCAGCAGTGTACTAGCGGGAGGGTACGAGCAGTACTTC. The V and J genes are TRBV28 and TRBJ2-7; 13 nucleotides agree with TRBD2. The CDR3 runs 14 residues. The V gene's germline CDR1 is MDHEN and CDR2 SYDVKM. Trimming cost V 5 bases and J 4 bases; bases outside gene matches: 2.

This clonotype appeared a few times. This chain joins TRBV20-1 and TRBJ2-1, with D perhaps assigned TRBD1 or TRBD2 (6 bases each). Germline V gives CDR1 DFQATT, CDR2 SNEGSKA (reference sequence). V gave up 1 base and J gave up 7 bases, with 17 bases separating them. This CDR3 comprises 15 residues. The CDR3 here is CSARGSGAWWNEQFF. The CDR3 region has the DNA TGCAGTGCTAGAGGTTCGGGGGCCTGGTGGAATGAGCAGTTCTTC.

In regard to this clonotype: It may be a read error: a sequence one base away is much more abundant. The V and J genes are TRBV30 and TRBJ1-1; a possible D gene is TRBD1 (5 bases). CDR3 size: 10 residues. CDR1 is GTSNPN, CDR2 SVGIG, per germline (reference sequence). In DNA form, the CDR3 reads TGTGCCTGGATGGACACTGAAGCTCTCTTT. As protein: CAWMDTEALF.